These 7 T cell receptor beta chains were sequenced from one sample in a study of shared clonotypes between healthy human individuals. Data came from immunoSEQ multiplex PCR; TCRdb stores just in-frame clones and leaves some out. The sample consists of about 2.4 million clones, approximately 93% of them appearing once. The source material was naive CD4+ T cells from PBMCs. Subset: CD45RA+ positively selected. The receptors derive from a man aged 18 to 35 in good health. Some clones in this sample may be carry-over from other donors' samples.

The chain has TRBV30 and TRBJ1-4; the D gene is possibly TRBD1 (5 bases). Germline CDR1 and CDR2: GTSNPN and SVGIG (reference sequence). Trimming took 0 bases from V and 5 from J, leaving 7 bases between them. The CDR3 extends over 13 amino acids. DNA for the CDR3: TGTGCCTGGAGTGTAGAGGGGAATGAAAAACTGTTTTTT. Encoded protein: CAWSVEGNEKLFF.

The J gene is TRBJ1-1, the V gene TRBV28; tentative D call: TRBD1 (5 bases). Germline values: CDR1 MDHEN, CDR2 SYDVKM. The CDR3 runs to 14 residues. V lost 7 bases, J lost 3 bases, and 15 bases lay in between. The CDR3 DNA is TGTGCCAGCACTCCTGCGAGGGACTACACTGAAGCTTTCTTT. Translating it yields CASTPARDYTEAFF.

The DNA for the CDR3 is TGTGCCAGCAGTTTTCGTGGCCCCCAGGGATATAATGGCTACACCTTC. Residues: CASSFRGPQGYNGYTF. The chain recombines TRBV27 with TRBJ1-2; a possible D gene is TRBD1 (5 bases). Trimming removed 3 bases from V and 6 bases from J, with 20 bases in between. Germline V CDR1 and CDR2: MNHEY, SMNVEV (reference sequence). This CDR3 comprises 16 residues.

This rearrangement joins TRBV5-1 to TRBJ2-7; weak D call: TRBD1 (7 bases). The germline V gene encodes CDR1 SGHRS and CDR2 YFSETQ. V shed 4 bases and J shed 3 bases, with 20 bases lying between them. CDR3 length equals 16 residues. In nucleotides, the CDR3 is TGCGCCAGCAGCAGCGGAGGGGGCTCCGGGGTCTACGAGCAGTACTTC. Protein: CASSSGGGSGVYEQYF. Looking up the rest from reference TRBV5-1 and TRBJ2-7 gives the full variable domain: KAGVTQTPRYLIKTRGQQVTLSCSPISGHRSVSWYQQTPGQGLQFLFEYFSETQRNKGNFPGRFSGRQFSNSRSEMNVSTLELGDSALYLCASSSGGGSGVYEQYFGPGTRLTVT.

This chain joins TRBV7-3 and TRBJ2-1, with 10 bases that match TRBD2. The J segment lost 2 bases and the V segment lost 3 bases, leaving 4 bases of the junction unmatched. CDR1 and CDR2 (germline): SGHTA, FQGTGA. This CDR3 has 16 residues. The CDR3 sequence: CASSFIAGGTYNEQFF. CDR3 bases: TGTGCCAGCAGCTTCATAGCGGGAGGAACCTACAATGAGCAGTTCTTC.

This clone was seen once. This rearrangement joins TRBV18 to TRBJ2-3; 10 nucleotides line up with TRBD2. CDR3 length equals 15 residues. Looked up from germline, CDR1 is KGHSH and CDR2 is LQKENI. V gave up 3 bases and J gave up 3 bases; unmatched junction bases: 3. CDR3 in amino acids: CASSPLAGETDTQYF. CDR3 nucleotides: TGTGCCAGCTCACCCCTAGCGGGGGAAACAGATACGCAGTATTTT.

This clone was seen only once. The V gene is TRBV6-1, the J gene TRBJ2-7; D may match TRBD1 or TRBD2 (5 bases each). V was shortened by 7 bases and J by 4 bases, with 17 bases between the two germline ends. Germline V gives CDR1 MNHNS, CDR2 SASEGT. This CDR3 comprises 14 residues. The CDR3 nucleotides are TGTGCCAGCATCGAGGGGCAGTTTGGGTACGAGCAGTACTTC. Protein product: CASIEGQFGYEQYF.